This TCR beta chain derives from a study of identical twins' blood T cells. Turning to this clonotype: What it binds is unknown.

The three twin pairs were reared together, likely meeting the same infections. Overall study results and limits: Mainly, cloneset size products determined shared clonotypes, twins included.

Germline CDR1 and CDR2: MDHEN and SYDVKM. This CDR3 comprises 15 residues. Trimming shortened V by 8 bases and J by 4 bases, and 18 bases separated the two germline ends. A previously described protocol, modified, built RNA-based TCR cDNA libraries. TCRdb analysed the 5' RACE reads with MiXCR anew, one entry per CDR3 protein. The table records 400,000 or so distinct CDR3 sequences, roughly 31% of them present only once. Material: PBMCs. The V call is TRBV28, the J call TRBJ1-5; tentatively, D is TRBD1 (6 bases). The sequence came from a woman between 18 and 55 years old in good health. CDR3 bases: TGTGCCAGCCGCTCTTGGACAGACCGGAATCAGCCCCAGCATTTT. As protein: CASRSWTDRNQPQHF.